This T cell receptor (beta chain) was sequenced in a study of cytomegalovirus exposure and HLA in healthy donors. This CDR3 is built from 14 residues. V gave up 7 bases and J gave up 1 base; unmatched junction bases: 7. Germline V CDR1 and CDR2: SNHLY, FYNNEI. Study findings and constraints: In a later analysis, compared with equally common non-associated chains, HLA-associated beta chains were more expanded. A later analysis linked a missense DCLRE1C variant to TCR beta V- and J-gene trimming.

The PCR was carried out with 60 Vbeta primers and 13 Jbeta primers. Repertoires were generated with immunoSEQ multiplex PCR, while TCRdb's copy carries only in-frame clones and drops some. The sample records fewer than 150,000 clones, 60% to 80% being singletons. As concerns this clone: Its antigen is currently unknown.

The rearrangement joins TRBV2 to TRBJ2-7, with 7 bases fitting TRBD1. The sample consisted of PBMCs. This TCR was recovered from a woman aged 45 to 65 in good health and CMV-seronegative. CDR3 in amino acids: CASKSRDSSYEQYF. CDR3 in DNA: TGTGCCAGCAAAAGCCGGGACAGTTCCTACGAGCAGTACTTC.